Shown below are 15 T cell receptor beta chains from a single sample sequenced in a study of blood T cell repertoires in COVID-19. Only in-frame clones appear in the TCRdb table, and some are missing; sequencing was by immunoSEQ multiplex PCR. This sample has a few hundred thousand clones, with around 80% found just once. Source material: peripheral blood. The receptors derive from a woman between 45 and 65 years old with acute or convalescent COVID-19.

The rearrangement links TRBV18 to TRBJ1-2; 7 positions match TRBD1. Germline V CDR1 and CDR2: KGHSH, LQKENI. Germline trimming cut 4 bases from V and 1 base from J; bases unmatched to any gene: 6. This CDR3 spans 15 amino acids. CDR3 protein: CASSRNTGDNYGYTF. The CDR3 coding sequence is TGTGCCAGCTCACGAAACACAGGGGATAACTATGGCTACACCTTC. The whole variable domain, filled in from reference TRBV18 and TRBJ1-2, reads NAGVMQNPRHLVRRRGQEARLRCSPMKGHSHVYWYRQLPEEGLKFMVYLQKENIIDESGMPKERFSAEFPKEGPSILRIQQVVRGDSAAYFCASSRNTGDNYGYTFGSGTRLTVV.

This sequence joins TRBV5-1 and TRBJ2-2, with D possibly TRBD1 on 5 matching bases. The CDR3 extends over 16 amino acids. V shed 2 bases and J shed 0 bases, with 11 bases lying between them. CDR1 and CDR2 (germline): SGHRS, YFSETQ. The CDR3 DNA reads as TGCGCCAGCAGCTTTGACAGCCCCTCGAACACCGGGGAGCTGTTTTTT. It specifies CASSFDSPSNTGELFF. Together with reference TRBV5-1 and TRBJ2-2, the CDR3 gives the full variable domain: KAGVTQTPRYLIKTRGQQVTLSCSPISGHRSVSWYQQTPGQGLQFLFEYFSETQRNKGNFPGRFSGRQFSNSRSEMNVSTLELGDSALYLCASSFDSPSNTGELFFGEGSRLTVL.

This clone was found a few times. The V call is TRBV19, the J call TRBJ2-2; no clear D gene. This CDR3 is built from 12 residues. Germline CDR1 is LNHDA and CDR2 is SQIVND (reference sequence). The V gene lost 10 bases and the J gene lost 4 bases, with 10 bases spanning the gap. Written as DNA, the CDR3 is TGTGCCACCATCCCCCCCACCGGGGAGCTGTTTTTT. This gives the protein CATIPPTGELFF.

This rearrangement joins TRBV7-2 to TRBJ2-2; D might be TRBD1 (5 bases). V gave up 1 base and J gave up 2 bases, with 14 bases separating them. There are 17 residues in the CDR3. Germline CDR1 and CDR2: SGHTA and FQGNSA. The CDR3 DNA reads TGTGCCAGCAGCTTAGAAGTGAGGACACTTAACACCGGGGAGCTGTTTTTT. Translated: CASSLEVRTLNTGELFF. The whole variable domain, filled in from reference TRBV7-2 and TRBJ2-2, reads GAGVSQSPSNKVTEKGKDVELRCDPISGHTALYWYRQSLGQGLEFLIYFQGNSAPDKSGLPSDRFSAERTGGSVSTLTIQRTQQEDSAVYLCASSLEVRTLNTGELFFGEGSRLTVL.

The J gene is TRBJ1-4, the V gene TRBV6-5, with D possibly being TRBD1 (6 bases). Germline CDR1 and CDR2: MNHEY and SVGAGI. Deletions cut 6 bases from V and 3 bases from J, with 14 bases between. This CDR3 comprises 15 residues. The DNA of the CDR3 is TGTGCCAGCAGCCGAGTCCAGGGGTCTAATGAAAAACTGTTTTTT. As protein: CASSRVQGSNEKLFF.

The rearrangement uses TRBV6-1 and TRBJ2-5; 12 bases align to TRBD2. With V trimmed by 4 bases and J by 5 bases, 17 bases remained unmatched. There are 19 residues in the CDR3. The germline V gene has CDR1 MNHNS and CDR2 SASEGT. The CDR3 DNA reads TGTGCCAGCAGTGCCAATTCCCTAGCGGGGGGGCCTAGGGAGGAGACCCAGTACTTC. It yields the protein CASSANSLAGGPREETQYF.

The gene calls are TRBV4-1 and TRBJ2-6; possible D gene TRBD1, 5 bases. CDR3 length: 17 residues. CDR1 and CDR2 from the germline V gene are MGHRA and YSYEKL. V lost 4 bases, J lost 0 bases, and 13 bases lay in between. CDR3 nucleotides: TGCGCCAGCAGCCGCACAGACAGCTACTCTGGGGCCAACGTCCTGACTTTC. Its protein product is CASSRTDSYSGANVLTF.

J is TRBJ1-6 and V is TRBV30, with D perhaps TRBD1 (6 bases). Germline V gene lookup returns CDR1 GTSNPN and CDR2 SVGIG (reference sequence). This CDR3 region has 15 residues. With 2 bases removed from V and 6 bases from J, the gap between germline ends came to 14 bases. The CDR3 here is CAWSIQGPSNSPLHF. Written as DNA, the CDR3 is TGTGCCTGGAGTATACAGGGACCTTCTAATTCACCCCTCCACTTT.

The V call is TRBV27, the J call TRBJ1-6; no clear D gene. The CDR3 is 12 amino acids. Germline-derived CDR1 and CDR2 are MNHEY and SMNVEV (reference sequence). The V end was cut by 5 bases, the J end by 14 bases, with 13 bases between. The CDR3 DNA is TGTGCCAGCAGTCCCCTATCATCCGCCCTCCACTTT. This translates into CASSPLSSALHF.

The chain recombines TRBV11-3 with TRBJ1-1; the match to TRBD1 covers 7 bases. In germline, CDR1 is SGHNT, CDR2 YENEEA. J lost 3 bases, V lost 5 bases, and 3 bases had no gene match. There are 13 residues in the CDR3. The CDR3 reads CASSTDRDTEAFF. Here the CDR3 DNA reads TGTGCCAGCAGCACAGACAGGGACACTGAAGCTTTCTTT.

This clone was detected only a few times. The chain combines TRBV18 with TRBJ2-5; no firm D call. This CDR3 region has 13 residues. V shed 5 bases and J shed 10 bases, with 17 bases lying between them. Germline V gene sequence: CDR1 KGHSH, CDR2 LQKENI. CDR3 sequence: CASSTTSVDLQYF. Here the CDR3 DNA reads TGTGCCAGCTCAACTACCAGTGTGGATCTCCAGTACTTC.

The V call is TRBV6-5, the J call TRBJ1-1, with 8 bases fitting TRBD1. The V segment lost 6 bases and the J segment 2 bases; nucleotides outside the gene matches: 5. This CDR3 has 14 residues. In germline, CDR1 is MNHEY, CDR2 SVGAGI. CDR3 in amino acids: CASSNRGANTEAFF. For the CDR3, the DNA is TGTGCCAGCAGCAACAGGGGGGCCAACACTGAAGCTTTCTTT.

This chain joins TRBV19 and TRBJ2-7, with TRBD2 identical over 12 bases. The junction had 7 bases not matched to a gene; V was cut back by 5 bases and J by 2 bases. Per the germline V gene, CDR1 is LNHDA and CDR2 is SQIVND (reference sequence). The CDR3 length is 16 residues. The CDR3 protein is CASSSSGREAAYEQYF. In DNA, the CDR3 is TGTGCCAGTAGTTCTAGCGGGAGGGAGGCTGCCTACGAGCAGTACTTC.

The gene calls are TRBV3-1 (or the pseudogene TRBV3-2) and TRBJ1-1, with TRBD1 as a possible D gene (6 bases). The germline V gene has CDR1 LGHDT and CDR2 YNNKEL (reference sequence). Trimming removed 6 bases at V and 1 base at J, with 15 bases between. The CDR3 has 15 residues. The CDR3 coding sequence is TGTGCCAGCAGGCTAACAGGGCGCGGGAACACTGAAGCTTTCTTT. It encodes CASRLTGRGNTEAFF.

The genes are TRBV3-1 (or the pseudogene TRBV3-2) and TRBJ1-3; tentatively, D is TRBD1 (5 bases). The CDR3 contains 14 residues. V lost 4 bases, J lost 2 bases, and 9 bases lay in between. Germline assignment: CDR1 LGHDT and CDR2 YNNKEL (reference sequence). This chain's CDR3 is CASSPRGAGNTIYF. The CDR3 DNA follows: TGTGCCAGCAGCCCCCGGGGGGCTGGAAACACCATATATTTT.